This is a list of T cell receptor beta chains from one sample in a study of blood T cells in healthy people across ages. TCRdb itself ran the 5' RACE reads through MiXCR, one entry per CDR3 protein. This sample yields fewer than 750,000 distinct CDR3 sequences, of which 45% to 55% are seen a single time; around 24% belongs to the top ten. The specimen was blood. These receptors all stem from an elderly man in good health. Both conserved end residues are part of each CDR3. A D gene is named only where the DNA matches it firmly. Where a row states a size, it is once, few, many or the class of an expanded clone; other rows omit it.

size,V,D,J,CDR3,DNA
NA,TRBV27,NA,TRBJ2-7,CASSPGGVPYEQYF,TGTGCCAGCAGTCCCGGAGGGGTCCCTTACGAGCAGTACTTC
NA,TRBV5-1,NA,TRBJ2-5,CASRRDRSLQETQYF,TGCGCCAGCAGGCGAGACAGGTCCTTACAAGAGACCCAGTACTTC
NA,TRBV29-1,NA,TRBJ2-1,CSVAPVLGDEQFF,TGCAGCGTTGCTCCCGTTTTGGGGGATGAGCAGTTCTTC
NA,TRBV11-1,TRBD2,TRBJ2-1,CASSLARTSGGYNEQFF,TGTGCCAGCAGCTTAGCGCGGACTAGCGGGGGCTACAATGAGCAGTTCTTC
NA,TRBV9,TRBD1,TRBJ2-1,CASSVAPQGGQGIVEQFF,TGTGCCAGCAGCGTAGCCCCCCAAGGGGGACAGGGTATTGTCGAGCAGTTCTTC
few,TRBV6-6,TRBD2,TRBJ2-7,CASSLQAGPPYEQYF,TGTGCCAGCAGTCTCCAAGCGGGACCTCCCTACGAGCAGTACTTC
NA,TRBV4-1,NA,TRBJ2-7,CASSQDYRGYEQYF,TGCGCCAGCAGCCAAGATTATAGGGGATACGAGCAGTACTTC
few,TRBV7-9,TRBD2,TRBJ2-1,CASSLFNSGVEQFF,TGTGCCAGCAGCTTGTTCAACAGCGGGGTTGAGCAGTTCTTC
NA,TRBV14,TRBD2,TRBJ2-1,CASSQDGAGVRGANEQFF,TGTGCCAGCAGCCAAGATGGAGCGGGGGTGAGAGGCGCCAATGAGCAGTTCTTC
few,TRBV6-6,NA,TRBJ1-5,CASSYARDNQPQHF,TGTGCCAGCAGTTACGCCCGAGACAATCAGCCCCAGCATTTT
many,TRBV20-1,TRBD1,TRBJ2-5,CSAETGAGPQETQYF,TGCAGTGCTGAGACAGGGGCCGGACCTCAAGAGACCCAGTACTTC
once,TRBV14,NA,TRBJ2-5,CASSQLSGTGTQYF,TGTGCCAGCAGCCAATTGTCCGGTACGGGGACCCAGTACTTC
NA,TRBV2,TRBD2,TRBJ2-5,CASGGTSGRQETQYF,TGTGCCAGCGGGGGGACTAGCGGGAGACAAGAGACCCAGTACTTC